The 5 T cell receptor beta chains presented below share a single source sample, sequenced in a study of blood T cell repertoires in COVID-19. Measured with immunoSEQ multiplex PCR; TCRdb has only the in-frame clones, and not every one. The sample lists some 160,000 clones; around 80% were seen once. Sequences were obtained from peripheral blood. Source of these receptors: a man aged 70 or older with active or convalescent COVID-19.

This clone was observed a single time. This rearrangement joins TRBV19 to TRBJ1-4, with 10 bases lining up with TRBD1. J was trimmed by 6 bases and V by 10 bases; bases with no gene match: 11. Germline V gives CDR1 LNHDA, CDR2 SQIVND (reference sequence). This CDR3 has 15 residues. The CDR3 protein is CATHPRQGAHEKLFF. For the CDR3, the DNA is TGTGCCACCCACCCTAGACAGGGGGCGCATGAAAAACTGTTTTTT. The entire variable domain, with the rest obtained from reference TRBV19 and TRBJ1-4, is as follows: DGGITQSPKYLFRKEGQNVTLSCEQNLNHDAMYWYRQDPGQGLRLIYYSQIVNDFQKGDIAEGYSVSREKKESFPLTVTSAQKNPTAFYLCATHPRQGAHEKLFFGSGTQLSVL.

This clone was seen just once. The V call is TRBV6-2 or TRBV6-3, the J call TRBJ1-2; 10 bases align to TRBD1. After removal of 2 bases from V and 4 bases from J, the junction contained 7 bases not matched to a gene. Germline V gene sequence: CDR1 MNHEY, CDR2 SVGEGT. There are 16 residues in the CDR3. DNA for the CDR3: TGTGCCAGCAGTTACCGGGACAGGGGAGACTCCTATGGCTACACCTTC. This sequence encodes CASSYRDRGDSYGYTF.

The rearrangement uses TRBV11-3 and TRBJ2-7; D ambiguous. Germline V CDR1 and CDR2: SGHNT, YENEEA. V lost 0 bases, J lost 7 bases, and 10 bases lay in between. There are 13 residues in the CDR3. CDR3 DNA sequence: TGTGCCAGCAGCTTAGATAGTAACCGAGAGCAGTACTTC. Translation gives CASSLDSNREQYF.

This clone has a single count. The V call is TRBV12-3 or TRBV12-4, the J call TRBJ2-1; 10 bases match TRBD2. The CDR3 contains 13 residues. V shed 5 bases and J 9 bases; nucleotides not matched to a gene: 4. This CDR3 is CASSPSGGGEQFF. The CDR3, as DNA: TGTGCCAGCAGTCCTAGCGGGGGAGGTGAGCAGTTCTTC.

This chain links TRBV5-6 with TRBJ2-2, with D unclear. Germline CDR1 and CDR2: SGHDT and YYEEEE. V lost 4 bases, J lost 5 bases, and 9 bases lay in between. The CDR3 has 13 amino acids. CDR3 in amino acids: CASSPDTTGELFF. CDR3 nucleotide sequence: TGTGCCAGCAGCCCCGACACAACCGGGGAGCTGTTTTTT.